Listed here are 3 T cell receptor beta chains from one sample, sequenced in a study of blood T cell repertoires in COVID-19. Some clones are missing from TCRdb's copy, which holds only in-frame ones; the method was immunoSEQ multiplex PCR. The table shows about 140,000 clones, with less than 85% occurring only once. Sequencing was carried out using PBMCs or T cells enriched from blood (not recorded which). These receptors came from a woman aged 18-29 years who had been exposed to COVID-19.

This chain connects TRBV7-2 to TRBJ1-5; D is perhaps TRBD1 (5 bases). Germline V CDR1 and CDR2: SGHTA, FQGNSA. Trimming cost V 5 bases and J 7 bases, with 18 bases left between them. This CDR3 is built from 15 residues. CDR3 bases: TGTGCCAGCAGCCCCCGGGGGGGGGAGAACCAGCCCCAGCATTTT. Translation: CASSPRGGENQPQHF. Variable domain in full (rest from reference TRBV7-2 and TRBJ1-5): GAGVSQSPSNKVTEKGKDVELRCDPISGHTALYWYRQSLGQGLEFLIYFQGNSAPDKSGLPSDRFSAERTGGSVSTLTIQRTQQEDSAVYLCASSPRGGENQPQHFGDGTRLSIL.

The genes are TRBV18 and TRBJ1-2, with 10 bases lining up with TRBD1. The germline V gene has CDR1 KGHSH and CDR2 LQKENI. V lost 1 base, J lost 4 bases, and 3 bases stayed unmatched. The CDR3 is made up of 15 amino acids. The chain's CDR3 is CASSPQDRGAYGYTF. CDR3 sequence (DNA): TGTGCCAGCTCACCACAGGACAGGGGGGCCTATGGCTACACCTTC.

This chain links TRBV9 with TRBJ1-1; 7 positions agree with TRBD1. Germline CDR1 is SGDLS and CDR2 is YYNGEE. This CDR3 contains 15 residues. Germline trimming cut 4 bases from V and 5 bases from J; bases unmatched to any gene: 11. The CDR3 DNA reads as TGTGCCAGCAGCATAGGAGCAGGGGGAGGAACTGAAGCTTTCTTT. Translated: CASSIGAGGGTEAFF.